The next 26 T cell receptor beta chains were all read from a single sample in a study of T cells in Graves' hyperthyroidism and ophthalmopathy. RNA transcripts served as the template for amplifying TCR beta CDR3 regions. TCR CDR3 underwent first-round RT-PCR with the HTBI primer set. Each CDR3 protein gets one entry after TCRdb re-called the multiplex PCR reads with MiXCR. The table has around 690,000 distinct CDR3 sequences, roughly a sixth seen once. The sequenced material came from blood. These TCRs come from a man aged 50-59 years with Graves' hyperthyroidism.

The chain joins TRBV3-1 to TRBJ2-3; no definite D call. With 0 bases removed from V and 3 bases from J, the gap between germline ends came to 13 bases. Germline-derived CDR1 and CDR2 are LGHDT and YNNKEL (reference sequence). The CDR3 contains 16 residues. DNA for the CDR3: TGTGCCAGCAGCCAAGATCGTCCTGGGCCAACAGATACGCAGTATTTT. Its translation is CASSQDRPGPTDTQYF.

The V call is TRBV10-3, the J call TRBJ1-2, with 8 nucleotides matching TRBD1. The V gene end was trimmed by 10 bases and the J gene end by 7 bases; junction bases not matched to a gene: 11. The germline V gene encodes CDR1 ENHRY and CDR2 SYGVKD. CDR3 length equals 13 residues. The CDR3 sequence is CATLPQGAPGYTF. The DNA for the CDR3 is TGTGCCACCCTCCCCCAGGGGGCGCCTGGCTACACCTTC.

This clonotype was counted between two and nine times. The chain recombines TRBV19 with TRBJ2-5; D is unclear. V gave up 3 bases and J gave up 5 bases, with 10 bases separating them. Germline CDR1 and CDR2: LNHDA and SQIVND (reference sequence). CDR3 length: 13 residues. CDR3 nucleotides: TGTGCCAGTAGTATGGAGTGGACGGAGACCCAGTACTTC. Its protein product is CASSMEWTETQYF.

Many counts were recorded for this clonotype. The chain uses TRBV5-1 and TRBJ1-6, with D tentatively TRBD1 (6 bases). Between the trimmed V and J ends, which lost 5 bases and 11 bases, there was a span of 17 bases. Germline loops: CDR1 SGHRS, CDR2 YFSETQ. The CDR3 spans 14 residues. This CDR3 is CASRGTEDRTPLHF. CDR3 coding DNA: TGCGCCAGCAGGGGGACCGAAGACAGGACACCCCTCCACTTT.

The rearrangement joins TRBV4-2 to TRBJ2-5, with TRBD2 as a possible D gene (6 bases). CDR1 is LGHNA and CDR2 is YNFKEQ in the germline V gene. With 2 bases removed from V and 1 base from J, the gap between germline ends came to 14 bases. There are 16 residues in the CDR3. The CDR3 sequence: CASSQNGGTVQETQYF. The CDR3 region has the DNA TGTGCCAGCAGCCAAAACGGCGGGACGGTCCAAGAGACCCAGTACTTC.

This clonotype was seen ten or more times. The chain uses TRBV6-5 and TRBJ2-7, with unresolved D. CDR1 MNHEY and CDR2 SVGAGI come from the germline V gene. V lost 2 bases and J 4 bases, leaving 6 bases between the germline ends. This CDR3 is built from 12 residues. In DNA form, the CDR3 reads TGTGCCAGCAGTTACGATGGTTACGAGCAGTACTTC. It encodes CASSYDGYEQYF.

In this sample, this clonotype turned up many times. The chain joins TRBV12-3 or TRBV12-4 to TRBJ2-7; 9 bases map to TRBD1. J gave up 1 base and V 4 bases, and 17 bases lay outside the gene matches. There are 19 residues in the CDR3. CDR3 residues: CASSSGQGGLLAASYEQYF. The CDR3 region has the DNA TGTGCCAGCAGTTCGGGACAGGGCGGGTTGCTAGCGGCTTCCTACGAGCAGTACTTC.

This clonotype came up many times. The CDR3 DNA is TGTGCCACGGGGGGGTTTGACGAGACCCAGTACTTC. This translates into CATGGFDETQYF. The V call is TRBV24-1, the J call TRBJ2-5, with 7 positions matching TRBD2. Germline CDR1 reads KGHDR; CDR2 reads SFDVKD. V lost 10 bases, J lost 5 bases, and 6 bases stayed unmatched. The CDR3 totals 12 residues.

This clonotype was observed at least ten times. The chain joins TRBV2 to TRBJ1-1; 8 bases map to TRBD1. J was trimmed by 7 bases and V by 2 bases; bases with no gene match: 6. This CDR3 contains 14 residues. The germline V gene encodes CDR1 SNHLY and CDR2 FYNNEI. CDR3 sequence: CASSERTGGREAFF. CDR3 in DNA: TGTGCCAGCAGTGAACGTACAGGGGGACGTGAAGCTTTCTTT.

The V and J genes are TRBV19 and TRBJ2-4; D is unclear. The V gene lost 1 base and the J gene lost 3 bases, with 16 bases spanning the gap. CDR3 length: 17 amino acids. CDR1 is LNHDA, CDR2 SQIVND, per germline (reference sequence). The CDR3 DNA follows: TGTGCCAGTAGTATAGGAGGCGACGACTTGGGCAAAAACATTCAGTACTTC. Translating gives CASSIGGDDLGKNIQYF. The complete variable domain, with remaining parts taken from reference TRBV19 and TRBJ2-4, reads DGGITQSPKYLFRKEGQNVTLSCEQNLNHDAMYWYRQDPGQGLRLIYYSQIVNDFQKGDIAEGYSVSREKKESFPLTVTSAQKNPTAFYLCASSIGGDDLGKNIQYFGAGTRLSVL.

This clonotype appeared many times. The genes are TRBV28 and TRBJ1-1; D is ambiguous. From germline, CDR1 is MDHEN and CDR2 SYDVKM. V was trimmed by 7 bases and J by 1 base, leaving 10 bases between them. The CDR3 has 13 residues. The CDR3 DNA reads TGTGCCAGCATGGGTACCGCGAACACTGAAGCTTTCTTT. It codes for CASMGTANTEAFF.

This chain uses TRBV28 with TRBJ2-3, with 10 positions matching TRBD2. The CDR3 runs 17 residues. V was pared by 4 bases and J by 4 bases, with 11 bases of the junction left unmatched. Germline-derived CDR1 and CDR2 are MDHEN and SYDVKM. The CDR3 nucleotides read TGTGCCAGCAGTTCAGGCTCCCTAGCGGGAGCCGCAGATACGCAGTATTTT. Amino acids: CASSSGSLAGAADTQYF.

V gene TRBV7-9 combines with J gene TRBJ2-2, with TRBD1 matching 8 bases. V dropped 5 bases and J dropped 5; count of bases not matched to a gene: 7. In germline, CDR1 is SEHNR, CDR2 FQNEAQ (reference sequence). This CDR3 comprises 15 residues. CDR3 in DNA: TGTGCCAGCAGCAGACAGGGGCAGGAGACCGGGGAGCTGTTTTTT. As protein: CASSRQGQETGELFF.

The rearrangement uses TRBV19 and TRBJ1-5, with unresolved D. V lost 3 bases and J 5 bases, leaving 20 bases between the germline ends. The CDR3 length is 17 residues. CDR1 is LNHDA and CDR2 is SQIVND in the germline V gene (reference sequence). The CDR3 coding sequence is TGTGCCAGTAGTATTGGGGTACTGACGTCCCCGTATCAGCCCCAGCATTTT. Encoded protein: CASSIGVLTSPYQPQHF.

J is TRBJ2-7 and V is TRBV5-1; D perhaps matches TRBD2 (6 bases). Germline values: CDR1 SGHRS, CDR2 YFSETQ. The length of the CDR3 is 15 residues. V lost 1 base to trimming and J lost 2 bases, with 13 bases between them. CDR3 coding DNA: TGCGCCAGCAGCTTGATGGGTGGGGGGACCTACGAGCAGTACTTC. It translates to CASSLMGGGTYEQYF. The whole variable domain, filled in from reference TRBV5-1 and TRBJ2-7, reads KAGVTQTPRYLIKTRGQQVTLSCSPISGHRSVSWYQQTPGQGLQFLFEYFSETQRNKGNFPGRFSGRQFSNSRSEMNVSTLELGDSALYLCASSLMGGGTYEQYFGPGTRLTVT.

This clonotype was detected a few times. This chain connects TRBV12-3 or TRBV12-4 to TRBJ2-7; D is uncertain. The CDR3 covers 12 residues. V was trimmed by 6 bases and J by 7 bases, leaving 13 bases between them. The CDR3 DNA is TGTGCCAGCAGCCATGGCTTGGGGGAGCAGTACTTC. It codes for CASSHGLGEQYF.

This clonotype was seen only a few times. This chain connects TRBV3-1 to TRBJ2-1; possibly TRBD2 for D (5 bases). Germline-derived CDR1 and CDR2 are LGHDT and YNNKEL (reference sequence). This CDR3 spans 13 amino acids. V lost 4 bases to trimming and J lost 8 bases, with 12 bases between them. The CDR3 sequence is CASSRTSIDEQFF. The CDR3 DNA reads TGTGCCAGCAGCCGAACTAGTATCGATGAGCAGTTCTTC.

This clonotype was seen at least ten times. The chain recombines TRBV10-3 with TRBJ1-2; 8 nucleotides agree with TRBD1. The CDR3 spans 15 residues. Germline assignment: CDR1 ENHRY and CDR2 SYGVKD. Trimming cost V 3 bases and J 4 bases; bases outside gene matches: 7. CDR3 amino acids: CAISDLGQGSYGYTF. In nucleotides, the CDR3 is TGTGCCATCAGTGACCTTGGACAGGGAAGCTATGGCTACACCTTC.

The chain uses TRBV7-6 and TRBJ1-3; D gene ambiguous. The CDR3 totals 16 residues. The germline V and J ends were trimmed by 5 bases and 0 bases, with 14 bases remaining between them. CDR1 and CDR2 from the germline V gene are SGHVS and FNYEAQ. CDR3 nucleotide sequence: TGTGCCAGCAGCCTCCCGGTAACGGACTCTGGAAACACCATATATTTT. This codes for CASSLPVTDSGNTIYF.

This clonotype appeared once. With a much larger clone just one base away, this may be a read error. The CDR3 DNA is TGTGCCAGCCTAGGACCCGGAAACTACAATGAGCAGTTCTTC. Protein sequence: CASLGPGNYNEQFF. This sequence joins TRBV28 and TRBJ2-1; D is unclear. This CDR3 has 14 residues. Germline V gives CDR1 MDHEN, CDR2 SYDVKM. Trimming removed 8 bases from V and 3 bases from J, with 14 bases in between.

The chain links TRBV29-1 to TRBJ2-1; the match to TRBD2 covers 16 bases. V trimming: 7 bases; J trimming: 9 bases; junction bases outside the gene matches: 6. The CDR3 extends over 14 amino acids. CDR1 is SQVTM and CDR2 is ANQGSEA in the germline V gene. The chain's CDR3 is CSEGTSGRATEQFF. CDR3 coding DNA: TGCAGCGAGGGGACTAGCGGGAGGGCCACTGAGCAGTTCTTC.

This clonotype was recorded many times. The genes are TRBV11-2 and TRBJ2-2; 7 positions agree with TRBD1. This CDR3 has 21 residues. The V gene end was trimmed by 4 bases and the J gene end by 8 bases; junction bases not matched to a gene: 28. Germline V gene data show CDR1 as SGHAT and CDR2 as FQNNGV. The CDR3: CASSSRYRDSSLSGVCGELFF. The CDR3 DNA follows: TGTGCCAGCAGCTCGCGCTACCGGGACAGTTCTTTGTCGGGTGTTTGTGGGGAGCTGTTTTTT.

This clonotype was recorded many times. CDR3 loop: CASREAQETQYF. The CDR3 nucleotides read TGCGCCAGCAGGGAGGCACAAGAGACCCAGTACTTC. The genes are TRBV5-1 and TRBJ2-5; weak D call: TRBD2 (5 bases). V lost 5 bases to trimming and J lost 2 bases, with 7 bases between them. The germline V gene has CDR1 SGHRS and CDR2 YFSETQ. CDR3 length: 12 amino acids.

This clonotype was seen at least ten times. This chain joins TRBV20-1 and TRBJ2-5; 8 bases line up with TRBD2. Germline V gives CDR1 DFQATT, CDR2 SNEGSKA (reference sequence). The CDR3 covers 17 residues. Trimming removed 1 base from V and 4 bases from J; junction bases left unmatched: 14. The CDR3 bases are TGCAGTGCTAGAGCCGTCGGTGGGGCGGGAGGTGGAGAGACCCAGTACTTC. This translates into CSARAVGGAGGGETQYF.

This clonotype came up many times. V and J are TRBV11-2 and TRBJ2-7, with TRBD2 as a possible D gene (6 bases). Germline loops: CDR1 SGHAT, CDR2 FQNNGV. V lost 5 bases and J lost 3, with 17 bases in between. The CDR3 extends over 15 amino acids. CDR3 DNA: TGTGCCAGCAGCGTCTGGGGGGAGATGATCTACGAGCAGTACTTC. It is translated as CASSVWGEMIYEQYF.

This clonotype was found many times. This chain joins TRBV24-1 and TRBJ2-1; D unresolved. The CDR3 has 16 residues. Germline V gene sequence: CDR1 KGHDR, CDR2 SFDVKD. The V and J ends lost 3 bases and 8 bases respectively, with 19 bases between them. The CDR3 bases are TGTGCCACCAGTGATCCTAAGTTTTCGGAAGCTGATGAGCAGTTCTTC. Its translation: CATSDPKFSEADEQFF.